What follows are 8 T cell receptor beta chains derived from one specimen sequenced in a study of T cell responses to AZD1222 COVID-19 vaccine. TCRdb's copy holds only in-frame clones and misses some; the assay was immunoSEQ multiplex PCR. The data show roughly 180,000 clones, 91% seen once. Sequencing used peripheral blood, obtained on day 0 of AZD1222 vaccination. These receptor sequences come from an adult in good health.

This clone was recorded once. The gene calls are TRBV5-6 and TRBJ2-3, with unresolved D. The CDR3 spans 17 residues. Trimming left V 5 bases short and J 2 bases short, with 21 bases between. Germline V gene lookup returns CDR1 SGHDT and CDR2 YYEEEE. CDR3 protein: CASRRRSWQLNTDTQYF. CDR3 nucleotides: TGTGCCAGCAGACGCCGTAGTTGGCAGCTCAACACAGATACGCAGTATTTT.

The V call is TRBV6-2 or TRBV6-3, the J call TRBJ1-4; 9 positions match TRBD1. J gave up 8 bases and V 4 bases, and 8 bases lay outside the gene matches. The CDR3 length is 15 residues. Germline V lookup: CDR1 MNHEY, CDR2 SVGEGT. The CDR3 DNA is TGTGCCAGCAGTTCGCCCGGGACAGGGCGAGAAAAACTGTTTTTT. Translation: CASSSPGTGREKLFF.

This clone has a single count. The rearrangement uses TRBV27 and TRBJ1-2; no clear D gene. The CDR3 runs 15 residues. The germline CDR1 and CDR2 sequences are MNHEY and SMNVEV (reference sequence). Trimming removed 6 bases from V and 4 bases from J, with 18 bases in between. This chain's CDR3 is CASSGNAGPRYGYTF. The CDR3 DNA follows: TGTGCCAGCAGCGGCAACGCGGGTCCCCGCTATGGCTACACCTTC.

This rearrangement joins TRBV27 to TRBJ2-2, with unresolved D. The CDR3 extends over 18 amino acids. Deletions cut 5 bases from V and 0 bases from J, with 19 bases between. Germline lookup yields CDR1 MNHEY and CDR2 SMNVEV (reference sequence). This chain's CDR3 is CASSLSWAAFANTGELFF. CDR3 bases: TGTGCCAGCAGTCTGAGTTGGGCAGCCTTCGCGAACACCGGGGAGCTGTTTTTT.

This clone was found once. This sequence joins TRBV6-5 and TRBJ1-2, with a tentative D call TRBD1 (6 bases). The CDR3 is 12 amino acids. The V gene lost 4 bases and the J gene lost 12 bases, with 15 bases spanning the gap. CDR1 and CDR2 (germline): MNHEY, SVGAGI. In DNA form, the CDR3 reads TGTGCCAGCAGTTTTTCTGGGGGCCCTAACACCTTC. It encodes CASSFSGGPNTF.

The chain is built from TRBV7-9 and TRBJ2-2; unclear D gene. The V gene lost 3 bases and the J gene lost 2 bases, with 1 base spanning the gap. The CDR3 length is 12 residues. The germline CDR1 and CDR2 sequences are SEHNR and FQNEAQ (reference sequence). The DNA of the CDR3 is TGTGCCAGCAGCTTCAACACCGGGGAGCTGTTTTTT. Amino acids: CASSFNTGELFF.

This chain uses TRBV5-4 with TRBJ1-4; no definite D call. CDR3 length: 16 amino acids. Germline CDR1 is SGHNT and CDR2 is YYREEE (reference sequence). Trimming pared 4 bases from V and 5 bases from J, leaving 18 bases between. CDR3 amino acids: CASSPFNLRRNEKLFF. The CDR3 coding sequence is TGTGCCAGCAGCCCCTTCAATCTCAGGAGGAATGAAAAACTGTTTTTT.

The chain carries TRBV4-3 and TRBJ2-1; 14 positions agree with TRBD2. CDR3 length: 19 residues. Trimming at V came to 1 base and at J to 4 bases, leaving 9 bases not matched to a gene. CDR1 is LGHNA, CDR2 YSLEER, per germline. The CDR3 spells CASSQVRGLAGGLYNEQFF. DNA for the CDR3: TGCGCCAGCAGCCAAGTACGAGGACTAGCGGGGGGTTTATACAATGAGCAGTTCTTC.